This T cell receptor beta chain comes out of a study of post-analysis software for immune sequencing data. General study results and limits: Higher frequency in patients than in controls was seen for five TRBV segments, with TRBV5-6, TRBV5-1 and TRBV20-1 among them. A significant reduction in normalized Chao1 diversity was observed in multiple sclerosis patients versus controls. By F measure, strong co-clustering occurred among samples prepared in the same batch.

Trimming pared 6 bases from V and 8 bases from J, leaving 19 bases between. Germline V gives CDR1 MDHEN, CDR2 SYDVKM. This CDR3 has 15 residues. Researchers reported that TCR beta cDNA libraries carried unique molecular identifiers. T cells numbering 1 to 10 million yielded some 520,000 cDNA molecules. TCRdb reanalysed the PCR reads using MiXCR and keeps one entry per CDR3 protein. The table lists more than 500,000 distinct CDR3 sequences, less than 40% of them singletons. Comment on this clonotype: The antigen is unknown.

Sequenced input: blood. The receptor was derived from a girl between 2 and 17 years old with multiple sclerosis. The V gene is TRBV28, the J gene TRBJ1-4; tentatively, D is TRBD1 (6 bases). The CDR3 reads CASSRPRLRGEKLFF. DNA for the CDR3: TGTGCCAGCAGCCGACCCCGGCTTAGGGGGGAAAAACTGTTTTTT.